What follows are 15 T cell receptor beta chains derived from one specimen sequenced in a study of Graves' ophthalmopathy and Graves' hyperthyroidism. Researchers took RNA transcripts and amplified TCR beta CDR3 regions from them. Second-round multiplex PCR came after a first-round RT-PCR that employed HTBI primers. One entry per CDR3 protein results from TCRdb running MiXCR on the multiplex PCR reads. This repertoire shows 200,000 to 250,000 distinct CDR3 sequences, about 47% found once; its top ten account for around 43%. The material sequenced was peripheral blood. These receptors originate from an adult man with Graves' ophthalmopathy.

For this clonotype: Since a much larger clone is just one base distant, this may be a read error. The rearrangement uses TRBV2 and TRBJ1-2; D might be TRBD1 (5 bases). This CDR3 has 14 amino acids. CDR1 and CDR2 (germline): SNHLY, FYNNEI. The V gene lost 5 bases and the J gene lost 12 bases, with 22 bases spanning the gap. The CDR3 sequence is CASSPDRLRTGNTF. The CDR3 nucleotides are TGTGCCAGCAGTCCCGACAGACTGCGGACGGGCAACACCTTC.

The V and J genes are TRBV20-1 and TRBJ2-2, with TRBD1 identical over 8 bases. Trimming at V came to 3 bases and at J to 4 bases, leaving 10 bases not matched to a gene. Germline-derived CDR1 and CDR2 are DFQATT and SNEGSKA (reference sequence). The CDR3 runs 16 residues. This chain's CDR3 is CSASPQGAGFTGELFF. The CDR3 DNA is TGCAGTGCTAGTCCCCAGGGGGCCGGATTCACCGGGGAGCTGTTTTTT.

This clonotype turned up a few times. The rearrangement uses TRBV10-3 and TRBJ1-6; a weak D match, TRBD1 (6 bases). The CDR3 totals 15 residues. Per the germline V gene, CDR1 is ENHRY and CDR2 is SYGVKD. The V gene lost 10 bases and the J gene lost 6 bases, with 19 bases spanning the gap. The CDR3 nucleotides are TGTGCCAACCGGGACACTCTGGGGCTTAATTCACCCCTCCACTTT. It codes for CANRDTLGLNSPLHF.

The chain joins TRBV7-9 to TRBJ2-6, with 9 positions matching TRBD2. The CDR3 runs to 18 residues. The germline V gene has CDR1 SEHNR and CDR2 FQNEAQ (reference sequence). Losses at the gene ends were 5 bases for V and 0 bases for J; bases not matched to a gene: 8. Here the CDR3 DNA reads TGTGCCAGCAGCCCTCAGGCGGGAGGGCCCTCTGGGGCCAACGTCCTGACTTTC. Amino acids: CASSPQAGGPSGANVLTF.

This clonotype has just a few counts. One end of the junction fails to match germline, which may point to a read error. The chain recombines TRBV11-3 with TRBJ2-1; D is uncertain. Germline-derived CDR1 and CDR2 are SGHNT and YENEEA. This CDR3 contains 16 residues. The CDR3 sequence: CASSVDAVSSYNEQFF. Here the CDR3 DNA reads TGTGCCAGCAGCGTAGACGCGGTGAGCTCCTACAATGAGCAGTTCTTC.

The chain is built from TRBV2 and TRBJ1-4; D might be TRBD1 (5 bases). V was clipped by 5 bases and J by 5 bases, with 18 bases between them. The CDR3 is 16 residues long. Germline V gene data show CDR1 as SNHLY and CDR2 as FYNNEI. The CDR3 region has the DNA TGTGCCAGCAGTTTAGCGCCGGGGACTCTAAATGAAAAACTGTTTTTT. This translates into CASSLAPGTLNEKLFF.

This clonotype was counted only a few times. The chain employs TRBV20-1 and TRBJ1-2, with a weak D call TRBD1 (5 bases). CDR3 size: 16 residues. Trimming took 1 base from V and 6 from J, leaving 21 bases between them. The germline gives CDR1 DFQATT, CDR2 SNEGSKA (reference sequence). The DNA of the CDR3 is TGCAGTGCTAGAGCACACCCGGGGGATGGGTTACATGGCTACACCTTC. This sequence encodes CSARAHPGDGLHGYTF.

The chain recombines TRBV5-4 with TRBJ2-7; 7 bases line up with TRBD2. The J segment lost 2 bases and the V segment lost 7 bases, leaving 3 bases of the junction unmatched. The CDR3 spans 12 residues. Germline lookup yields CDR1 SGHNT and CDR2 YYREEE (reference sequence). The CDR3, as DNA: TGTGCCAGCGGGGGGGGAACCTACGAGCAGTACTTC. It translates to CASGGGTYEQYF. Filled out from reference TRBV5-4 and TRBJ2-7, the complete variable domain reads ETGVTQSPTHLIKTRGQQVTLRCSSQSGHNTVSWYQQALGQGPQFIFQYYREEENGRGNFPPRFSGLQFPNYSSELNVNALELDDSALYLCASGGGTYEQYFGPGTRLTVT.

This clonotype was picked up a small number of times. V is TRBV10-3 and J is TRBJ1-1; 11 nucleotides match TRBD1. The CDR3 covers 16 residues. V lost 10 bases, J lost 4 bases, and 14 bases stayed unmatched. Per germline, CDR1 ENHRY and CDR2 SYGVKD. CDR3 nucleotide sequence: TGTGCCACCTCCATGCCGGGACAGGGGGTGGGCACTGAAGCTTTCTTT. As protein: CATSMPGQGVGTEAFF.

The CDR3 spells CASSSTGRTEAFF. In DNA, the CDR3 is TGTGCCAGTAGTTCCACGGGGCGGACTGAAGCTTTCTTT. The gene calls are TRBV19 and TRBJ1-1, with D perhaps matching TRBD1 (5 bases). The germline gives CDR1 LNHDA, CDR2 SQIVND (reference sequence). The CDR3 is 13 residues long. Trimming pared 5 bases from V and 5 bases from J, leaving 12 bases between.

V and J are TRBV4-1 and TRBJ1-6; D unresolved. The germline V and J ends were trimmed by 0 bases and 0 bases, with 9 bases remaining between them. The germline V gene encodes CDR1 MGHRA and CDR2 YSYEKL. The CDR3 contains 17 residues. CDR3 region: CASSQDPTGSYNSPLHF. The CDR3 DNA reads TGCGCCAGCAGCCAAGATCCAACGGGCTCCTATAATTCACCCCTCCACTTT.

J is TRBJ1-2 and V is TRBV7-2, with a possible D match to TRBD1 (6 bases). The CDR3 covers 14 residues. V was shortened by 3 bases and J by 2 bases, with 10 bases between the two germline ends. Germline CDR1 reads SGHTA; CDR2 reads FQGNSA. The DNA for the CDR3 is TGTGCCAGCAGCTTTATAGGGGGAAACTATGGCTACACCTTC. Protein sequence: CASSFIGGNYGYTF. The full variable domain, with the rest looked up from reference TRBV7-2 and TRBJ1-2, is GAGVSQSPSNKVTEKGKDVELRCDPISGHTALYWYRQSLGQGLEFLIYFQGNSAPDKSGLPSDRFSAERTGGSVSTLTIQRTQQEDSAVYLCASSFIGGNYGYTFGSGTRLTVV.

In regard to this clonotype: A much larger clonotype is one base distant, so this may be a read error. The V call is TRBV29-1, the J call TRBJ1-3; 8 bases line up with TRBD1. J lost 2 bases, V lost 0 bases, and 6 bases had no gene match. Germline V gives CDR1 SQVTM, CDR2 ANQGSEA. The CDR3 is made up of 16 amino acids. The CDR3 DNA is TGCAGCGTTGAAGATGGGGACAGGACCCCTGGAAACACCATATATTTT. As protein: CSVEDGDRTPGNTIYF.

This CDR3 is CASRKTGILYEQYF. The DNA of the CDR3 is TGTGCCAGCAGAAAGACAGGTATCCTCTACGAGCAGTACTTC. This sequence joins TRBV2 and TRBJ2-7, with D possibly matching TRBD1 (6 bases). The CDR3 loop spans 14 amino acids. V lost 6 bases and J 3 bases, leaving 15 bases between the germline ends. Germline CDR1 SNHLY, CDR2 FYNNEI.

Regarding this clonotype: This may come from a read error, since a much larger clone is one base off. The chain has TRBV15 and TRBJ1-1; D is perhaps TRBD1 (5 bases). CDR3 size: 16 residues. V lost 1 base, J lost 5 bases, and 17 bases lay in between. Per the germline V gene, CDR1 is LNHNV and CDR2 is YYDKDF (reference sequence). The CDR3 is CATSRGGRLTGTEAFF. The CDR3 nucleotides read TGTGCCACCAGCAGAGGGGGCAGGCTAACGGGGACTGAAGCTTTCTTT.